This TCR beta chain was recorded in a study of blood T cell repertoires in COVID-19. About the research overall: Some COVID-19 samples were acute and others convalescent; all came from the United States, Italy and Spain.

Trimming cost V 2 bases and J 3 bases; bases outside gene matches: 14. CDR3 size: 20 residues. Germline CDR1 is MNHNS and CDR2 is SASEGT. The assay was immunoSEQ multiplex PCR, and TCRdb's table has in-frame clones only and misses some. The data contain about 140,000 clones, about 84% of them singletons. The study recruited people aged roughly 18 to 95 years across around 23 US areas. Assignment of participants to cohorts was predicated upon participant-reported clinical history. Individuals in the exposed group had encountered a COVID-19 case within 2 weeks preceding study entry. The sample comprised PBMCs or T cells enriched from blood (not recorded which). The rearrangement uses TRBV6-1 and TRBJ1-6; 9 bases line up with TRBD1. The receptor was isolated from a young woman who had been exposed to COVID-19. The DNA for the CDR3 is TGTGCCAGCAGTGAATCGGTGATTAACAGGGGGCATATCTATAATTCACCCCTCCACTTT. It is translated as CASSESVINRGHIYNSPLHF.